The present T cell receptor beta chain was sequenced within a study of T cells expressing NK-cell markers. As for the study in general: Out of eight donors sequenced, seven tested HCMV-seropositive and the remaining one seronegative.

CDR3 length: 15 amino acids. The germline V gene encodes CDR1 SGDLS and CDR2 YYNGEE. Regarding this clonotype: Its target is unknown.

Whole-study findings and limits: Of the CD8+ T cell pool in about 6 donors, about 1.0-7.5% was accounted for by dominant NKG2C+ clonotypes. Dominance of the CD3+CD56-NKG2C+ fraction by these clonotypes also held in several donors.

TCRdb re-called the 5' RACE reads and catalogs CDR3 proteins one per entry, DNA excluded. The sample has about 440,000 distinct CDR3 sequences; the top ten hold 6% to 9.5%. The sequence was obtained from a woman between 18 and 75 years old in good health. The chain links TRBV9 to TRBJ2-7; the D gene TCRdb calls, TRBD1, cannot be checked with no DNA. The sequencing input was blood T cells: a sorted CD56 or NKG2C T cell subset, CD4+ or CD8+ T cells, or bulk PBMC T cells (not recorded which). CDR3 sequence reads: CASSRRDSDTYEQYF.